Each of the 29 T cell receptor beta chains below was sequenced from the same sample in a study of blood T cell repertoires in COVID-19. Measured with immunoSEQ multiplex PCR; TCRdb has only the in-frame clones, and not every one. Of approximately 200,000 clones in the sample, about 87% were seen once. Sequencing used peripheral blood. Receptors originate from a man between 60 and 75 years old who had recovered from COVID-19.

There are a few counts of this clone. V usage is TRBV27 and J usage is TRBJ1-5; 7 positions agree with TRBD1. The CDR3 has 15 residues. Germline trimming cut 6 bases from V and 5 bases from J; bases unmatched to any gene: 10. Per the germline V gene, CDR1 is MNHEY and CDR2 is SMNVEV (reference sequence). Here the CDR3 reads CASRAQGQNYQPQHF. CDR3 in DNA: TGTGCCAGCAGGGCCCAGGGACAGAACTATCAGCCCCAGCATTTT.

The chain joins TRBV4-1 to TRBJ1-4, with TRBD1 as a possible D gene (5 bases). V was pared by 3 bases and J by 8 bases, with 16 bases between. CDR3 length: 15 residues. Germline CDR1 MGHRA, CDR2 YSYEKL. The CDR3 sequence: CASSHPVAGSEKLFF. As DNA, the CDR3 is TGCGCCAGCAGCCACCCCGTAGCAGGGTCCGAAAAACTGTTTTTT.

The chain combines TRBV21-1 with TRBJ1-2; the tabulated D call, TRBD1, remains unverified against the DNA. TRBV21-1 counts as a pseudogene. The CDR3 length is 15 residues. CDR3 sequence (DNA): TGTGCCAGCAGCAAAGGAACAACAGGGTACGGTGGCTACACCTTC. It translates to CASSKGTTGYGGYTF.

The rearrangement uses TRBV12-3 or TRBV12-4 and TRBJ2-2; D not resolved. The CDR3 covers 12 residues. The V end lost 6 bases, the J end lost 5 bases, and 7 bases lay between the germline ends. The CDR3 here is CASSPRTGELFF. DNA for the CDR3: TGTGCCAGCAGCCCTAGAACCGGGGAGCTGTTTTTT.

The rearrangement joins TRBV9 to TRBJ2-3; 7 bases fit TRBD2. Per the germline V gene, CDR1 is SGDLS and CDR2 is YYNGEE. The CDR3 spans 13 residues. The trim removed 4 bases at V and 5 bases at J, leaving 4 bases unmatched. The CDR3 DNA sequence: TGTGCCAGCAGCATAAGCGGGGAAGATACGCAGTATTTT. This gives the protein CASSISGEDTQYF.

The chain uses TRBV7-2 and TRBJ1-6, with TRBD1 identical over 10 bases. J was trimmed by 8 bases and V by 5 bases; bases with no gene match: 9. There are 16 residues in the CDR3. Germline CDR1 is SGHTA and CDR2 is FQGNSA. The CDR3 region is CASSHRGTGEDSPLHF. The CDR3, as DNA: TGTGCCAGCAGCCACCGGGGGACAGGGGAGGATTCACCCCTCCACTTT.

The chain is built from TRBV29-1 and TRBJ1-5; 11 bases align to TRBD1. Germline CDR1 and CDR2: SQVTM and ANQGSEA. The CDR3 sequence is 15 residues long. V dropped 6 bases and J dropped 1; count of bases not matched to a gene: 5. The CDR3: CSVGQGASSNQPQHF. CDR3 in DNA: TGCAGCGTAGGACAGGGGGCCAGCAGCAATCAGCCCCAGCATTTT.

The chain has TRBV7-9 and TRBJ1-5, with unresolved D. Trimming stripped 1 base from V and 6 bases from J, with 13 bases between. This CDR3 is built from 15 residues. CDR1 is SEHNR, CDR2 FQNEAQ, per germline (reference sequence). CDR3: CASSLGGLGRQPQHF. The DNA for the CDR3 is TGTGCCAGCAGCTTAGGAGGGTTAGGACGTCAGCCCCAGCATTTT.

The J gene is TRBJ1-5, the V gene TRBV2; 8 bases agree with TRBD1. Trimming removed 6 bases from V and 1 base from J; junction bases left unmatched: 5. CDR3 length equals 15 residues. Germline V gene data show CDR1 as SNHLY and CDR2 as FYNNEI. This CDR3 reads CASRSGQASNQPQHF. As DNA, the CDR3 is TGTGCCAGCAGATCGGGACAGGCGAGCAATCAGCCCCAGCATTTT.

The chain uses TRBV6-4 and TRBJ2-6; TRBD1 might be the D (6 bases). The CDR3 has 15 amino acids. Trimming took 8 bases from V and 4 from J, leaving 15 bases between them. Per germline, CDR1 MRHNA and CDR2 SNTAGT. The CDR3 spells CASRDTGLGANVLTF. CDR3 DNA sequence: TGTGCCAGCCGCGATACAGGGTTAGGGGCCAACGTCCTGACTTTC.

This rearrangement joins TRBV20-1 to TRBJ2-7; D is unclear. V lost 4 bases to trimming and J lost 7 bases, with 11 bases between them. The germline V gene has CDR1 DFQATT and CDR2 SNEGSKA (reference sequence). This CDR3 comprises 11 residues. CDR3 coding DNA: TGCAGTGCTACCCCTCTCGGGGAGCAGTACTTC. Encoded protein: CSATPLGEQYF.

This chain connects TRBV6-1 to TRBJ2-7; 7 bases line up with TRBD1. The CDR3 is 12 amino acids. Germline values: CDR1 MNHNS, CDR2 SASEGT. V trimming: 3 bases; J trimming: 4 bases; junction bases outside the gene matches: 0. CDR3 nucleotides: TGTGCCAGCAGTGACAGGGGGTACGAGCAGTACTTC. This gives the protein CASSDRGYEQYF.

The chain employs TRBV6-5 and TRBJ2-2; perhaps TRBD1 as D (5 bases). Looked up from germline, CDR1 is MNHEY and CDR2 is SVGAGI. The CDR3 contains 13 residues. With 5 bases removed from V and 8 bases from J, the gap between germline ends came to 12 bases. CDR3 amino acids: CASSQPNRGELFF. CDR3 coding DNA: TGTGCCAGCAGTCAACCAAACAGGGGGGAGCTGTTTTTT.

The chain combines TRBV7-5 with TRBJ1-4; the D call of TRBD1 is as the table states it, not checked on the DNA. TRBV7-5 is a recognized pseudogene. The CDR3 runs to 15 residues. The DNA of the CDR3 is TGTGCCAGAAGCTCCTACAGGGGCCACAATGAAAAACTGTTTTTT. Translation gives CARSSYRGHNEKLFF.

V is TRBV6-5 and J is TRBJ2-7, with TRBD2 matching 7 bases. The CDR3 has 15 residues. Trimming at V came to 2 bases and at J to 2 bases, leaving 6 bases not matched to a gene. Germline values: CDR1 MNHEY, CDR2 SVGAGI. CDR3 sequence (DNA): TGTGCCAGCAGTTACGGGGGGGTTACCACCTACGAGCAGTACTTC. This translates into CASSYGGVTTYEQYF.

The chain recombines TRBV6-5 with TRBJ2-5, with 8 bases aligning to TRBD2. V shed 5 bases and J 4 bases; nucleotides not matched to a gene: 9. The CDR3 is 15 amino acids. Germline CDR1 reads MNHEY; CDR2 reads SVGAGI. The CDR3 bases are TGTGCCAGCAGTCCTCGGGCGGGAGGAGGAGAGACCCAGTACTTC. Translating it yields CASSPRAGGGETQYF.

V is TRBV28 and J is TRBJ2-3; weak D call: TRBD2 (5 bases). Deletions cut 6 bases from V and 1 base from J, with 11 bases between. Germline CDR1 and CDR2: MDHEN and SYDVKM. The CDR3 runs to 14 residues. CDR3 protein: CASSRRAGTDTQYF. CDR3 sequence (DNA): TGTGCCAGCAGCCGGCGGGCGGGCACAGATACGCAGTATTTT. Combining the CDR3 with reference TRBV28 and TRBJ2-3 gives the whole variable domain DVKVTQSSRYLVKRTGEKVFLECVQDMDHENMFWYRQDPGLGLRLIYFSYDVKMKEKGDIPEGYSVSREKKERFSLILESASTNQTSMYLCASSRRAGTDTQYFGPGTRLTVL.

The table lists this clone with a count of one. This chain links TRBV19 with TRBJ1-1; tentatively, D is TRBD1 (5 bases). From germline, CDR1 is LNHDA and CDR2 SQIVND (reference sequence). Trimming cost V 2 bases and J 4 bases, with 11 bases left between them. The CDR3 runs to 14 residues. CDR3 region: CASSINQGPTEAFF. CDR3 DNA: TGTGCCAGTAGTATAAATCAGGGTCCCACTGAAGCTTTCTTT.

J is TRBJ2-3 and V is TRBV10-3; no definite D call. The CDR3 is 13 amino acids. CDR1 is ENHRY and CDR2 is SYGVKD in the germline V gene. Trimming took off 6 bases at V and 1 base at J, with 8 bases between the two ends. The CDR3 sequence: CAIRISGTDTQYF. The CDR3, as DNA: TGTGCCATCAGAATCTCAGGCACAGATACGCAGTATTTT.

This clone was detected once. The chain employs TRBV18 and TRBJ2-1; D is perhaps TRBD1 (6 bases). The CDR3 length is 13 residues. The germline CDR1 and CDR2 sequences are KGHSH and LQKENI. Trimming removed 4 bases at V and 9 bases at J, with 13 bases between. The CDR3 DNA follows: TGTGCCAGCTCACTTACTCGGGACACTGAGCAGTTCTTC. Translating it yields CASSLTRDTEQFF.

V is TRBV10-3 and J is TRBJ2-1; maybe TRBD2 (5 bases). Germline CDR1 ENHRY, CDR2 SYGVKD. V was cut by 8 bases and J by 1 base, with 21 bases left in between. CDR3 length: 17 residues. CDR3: CAIGSFEGKGSYNEQFF. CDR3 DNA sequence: TGTGCCATCGGATCTTTCGAGGGAAAGGGATCCTACAATGAGCAGTTCTTC.

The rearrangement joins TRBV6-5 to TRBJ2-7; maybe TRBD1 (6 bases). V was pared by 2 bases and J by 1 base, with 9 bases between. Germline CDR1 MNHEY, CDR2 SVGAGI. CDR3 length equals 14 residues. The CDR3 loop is CASSYDRRSYEQYF. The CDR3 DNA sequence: TGTGCCAGCAGTTACGACAGGAGGTCCTACGAGCAGTACTTC.

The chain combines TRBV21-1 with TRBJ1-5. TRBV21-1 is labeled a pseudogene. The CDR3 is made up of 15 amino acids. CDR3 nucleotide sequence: TGTGCCAGCAGCAAAGCTGGGGGGGTGAATCAGCCCCAGCATTTT. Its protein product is CASSKAGGVNQPQHF.

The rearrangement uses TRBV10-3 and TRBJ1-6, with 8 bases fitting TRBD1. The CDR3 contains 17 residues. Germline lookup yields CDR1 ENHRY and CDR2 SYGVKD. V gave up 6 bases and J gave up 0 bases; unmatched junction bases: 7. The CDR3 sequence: CAIRTGTGGSYNSPLHF. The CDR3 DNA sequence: TGTGCCATCAGGACGGGGACAGGCGGCTCCTATAATTCACCCCTCCACTTT.

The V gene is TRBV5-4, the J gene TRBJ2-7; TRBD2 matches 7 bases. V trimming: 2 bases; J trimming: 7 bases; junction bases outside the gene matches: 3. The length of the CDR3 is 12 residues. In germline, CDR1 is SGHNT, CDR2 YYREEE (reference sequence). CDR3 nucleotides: TGTGCCAGCAGCTTAAGAGCGGGGGAGCAGTACTTC. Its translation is CASSLRAGEQYF.

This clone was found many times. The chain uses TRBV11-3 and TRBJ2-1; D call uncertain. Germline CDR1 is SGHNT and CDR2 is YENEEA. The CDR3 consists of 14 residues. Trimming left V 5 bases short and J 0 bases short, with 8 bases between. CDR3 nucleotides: TGTGCCAGCAGCCCCACGGGCTCCTACAATGAGCAGTTCTTC. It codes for CASSPTGSYNEQFF.

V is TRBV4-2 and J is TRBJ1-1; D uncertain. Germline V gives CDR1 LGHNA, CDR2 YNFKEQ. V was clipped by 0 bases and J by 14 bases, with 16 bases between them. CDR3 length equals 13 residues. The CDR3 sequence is CASSQDRSKEAFF. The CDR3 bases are TGTGCCAGCAGCCAAGATCGGAGCAAGGAGGCCTTCTTT.

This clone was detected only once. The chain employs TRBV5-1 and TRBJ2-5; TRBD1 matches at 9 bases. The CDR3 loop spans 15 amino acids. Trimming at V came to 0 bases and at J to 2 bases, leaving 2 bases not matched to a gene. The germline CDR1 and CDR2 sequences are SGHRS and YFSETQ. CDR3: CASSLVGQGQETQYF. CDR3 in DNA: TGCGCCAGCAGCTTGGTGGGACAGGGACAAGAGACCCAGTACTTC.

The CDR3 region is CASSGREKLFF. DNA for the CDR3: TGTGCCAGCAGTGGTCGAGAGAAACTGTTTTTT. V gene TRBV28 combines with J gene TRBJ1-4; D gene unclear. With 5 bases removed from V and 11 bases from J, the gap between germline ends came to 9 bases. In germline, CDR1 is MDHEN, CDR2 SYDVKM. The CDR3 has 11 residues.